The rows below give T cell receptor beta chains drawn from one sample of a study of preoperative IRX-2 immunotherapy in early breast cancer. Repertoires were generated with immunoSEQ multiplex PCR, while TCRdb's copy carries only in-frame clones and drops some. The data show more than 35,000 clones, with 70% to 85% seen just once and roughly 1.2% held by the top ten. The sequences come from tumor tissue, collected after IRX-2 immunotherapy. The receptors were sampled from a human donor with breast cancer. Both conserved end residues are part of each CDR3. Fields, in order: J gene, CDR3 length, V gene, clone size, D gene, CDR3 DNA, CDR3 protein. D genes are given only for firm matches. Only some rows state a clone size, as once, few, many or a class for expanded clones.

TRBJ1-4	15	TRBV19	NA	NA	TGTGCCAGTAGTACCCCACAGGAATACAATGAAAAACTGTTTTTT	CASSTPQEYNEKLFF
TRBJ1-1	14	TRBV5-1	NA	TRBD1	TGCGCCAGTACACCCGGGACAGCGAACACTGAAGCTTTCTTT	CASTPGTANTEAFF
TRBJ1-1	17	TRBV14	NA	TRBD1	TGTGCCAGCAGCCAGGAGACAGGGGGTTATTGGAACACTGAAGCTTTCTTT	CASSQETGGYWNTEAFF
TRBJ2-1	15	TRBV11-3	medium-sized	TRBD1	TGTGCCAGCAGCCCCCGGGACAGGGGGGGTGGTGAGCAGTTCTTC	CASSPRDRGGGEQFF
TRBJ2-3	15	TRBV19	NA	NA	TGTGCCAGTAGTATGGTTCGGGACAACACAGATACGCAGTATTTT	CASSMVRDNTDTQYF
TRBJ2-5	16	TRBV19	NA	NA	TGTGCCAGTAGCCTCGGGGATCAGGGAAGGGGGGAGACCCAGTACTTC	CASSLGDQGRGETQYF
TRBJ2-2	15	TRBV6-8	NA	NA	TGTGCCAGCAGTTACGTCCGGGGGCAGGTCGGGGAGCTGTTTTTT	CASSYVRGQVGELFF
TRBJ2-1	16	TRBV11-3	few	TRBD2	TGTGCCAGCAGCTTAGAGGGGACTAGCGGGAGATATGAGCAGTTCTTC	CASSLEGTSGRYEQFF
TRBJ1-6	19	TRBV6-8	NA	NA	TGTGCCAGCAGTTACCAGACCTCTCGAGGGAGCTCCTATAATTCACCCCTCCACTTT	CASSYQTSRGSSYNSPLHF
TRBJ2-7	16	TRBV10-2	NA	NA	TGCGCCAGCAGTGAGTTGGGCAGGGTGCTATCCTACGAGCAGTACTTC	CASSELGRVLSYEQYF
TRBJ2-2	15	TRBV25-1	NA	NA	TGTGCCAGCAGTCTCCAGGGAGGCGGCACCGGGGAGCTGTTTTTT	CASSLQGGGTGELFF
TRBJ1-2	15	TRBV5-1	NA	NA	TGCGCCAGCAGCCCTTTACCGGGCGCCGCACGTGGCTACACCTTC	CASSPLPGAARGYTF
TRBJ1-1	14	TRBV15	NA	NA	TGTGCCACCAGCAGAGATACAGCGAACACTGAAGCTTTCTTT	CATSRDTANTEAFF
TRBJ1-3	15	TRBV5-1	NA	TRBD1	TGCGCCAGCACCGTAACAGGGGGATTTGGAAACACCATATATTTT	CASTVTGGFGNTIYF
TRBJ1-4	14	TRBV9	NA	TRBD1	TGTGCCAGCAGTATACTGACAGGGAATGAAAAACTGTTTTTT	CASSILTGNEKLFF
TRBJ1-5	12	TRBV29-1	NA	NA	TGCAGCGTAGGAAGTAGAAATCAGCCCCAGCATTTT	CSVGSRNQPQHF
TRBJ2-7	18	TRBV11-3	NA	TRBD2	TGTGCCAGCAGCTTACCCCGGCGGTTAGCGGGGAGGATCACCGAGCAGTACTTC	CASSLPRRLAGRITEQYF
TRBJ2-2	15	TRBV6-7	NA	TRBD1	TGTGCCAGCAGGCGGACAGGGGGAAATACCGGGGAGCTGTTTTTT	CASRRTGGNTGELFF
TRBJ1-4	14	TRBV5-1	few	NA	TGCGCCAGCAGCTTGGGACAGATTAATGAAAAACTGTTTTTT	CASSLGQINEKLFF
TRBJ1-3	14	TRBV6-8	NA	NA	TGTGCCAGCAGGCCGGCCATCTCTGGAAACACCATATATTTT	CASRPAISGNTIYF
TRBJ2-3	13	TRBV29-1	NA	NA	TGCAGCGTTGGGAGACAGTTCACAGATACGCAGTATTTT	CSVGRQFTDTQYF
TRBJ2-3	16	TRBV6-8	NA	TRBD2	TGTGCCAGCAGGGGGACTAGCGGGGGGGCCAGAGATACGCAGTATTTT	CASRGTSGGARDTQYF
TRBJ1-4	13	TRBV2	NA	NA	TGTGCCAGCAGTGAAGTGGCTCGAGGGGAACTGTTTTTT	CASSEVARGELFF
TRBJ1-1	15	TRBV7-6	NA	NA	TGTGCCAGCAGCTTAGAGCGTCTAGCGAACACTGAAGCTTTCTTT	CASSLERLANTEAFF
TRBJ1-1	13	TRBV29-1	NA	NA	TGCAGCGTTGCCCCCGGTTCGGGCACTGAAGCTTTCTTT	CSVAPGSGTEAFF
TRBJ2-7	14	TRBV11-3	NA	NA	TGTGCCAGCAGCTTGGAGTGGCGAGCCTACGAGCAGTACTTC	CASSLEWRAYEQYF
TRBJ1-2	12	TRBV6-8	NA	NA	TGTGCCAGCGGGAAGGGATACTATGGCTACACCTTC	CASGKGYYGYTF
TRBJ2-1	15	TRBV6-8	NA	TRBD1	TGTGCCAGCAGTTACGGGACAGGGTCGGCCAATGAGCAGTTCTTC	CASSYGTGSANEQFF
TRBJ2-7	15	TRBV15	once	TRBD1	TGTGCCACCAGCAGGGAAATAGGACAGGCCTACGAGCAGTACTTC	CATSREIGQAYEQYF
TRBJ1-1	12	TRBV2	NA	NA	TGTGCCAGCCCTGGAAGAGGCGCTGAAGCTTTCTTT	CASPGRGAEAFF
TRBJ1-3	14	TRBV19	NA	TRBD1	TGTGCCAGTAGTATCGACAGGGCTGGAAACACCATATATTTT	CASSIDRAGNTIYF
TRBJ2-2	16	TRBV5-1	NA	TRBD2	TGCGCCAGCAGCTTGGGGACTAGCGGGCTCCCTGGGGAGCTGTTTTTT	CASSLGTSGLPGELFF
TRBJ2-5	13	TRBV6-8	NA	NA	TGTGCCAGCAGTGACGGCCTTCAAGAGACCCAGTACTTC	CASSDGLQETQYF
TRBJ1-3	14	TRBV6-8	NA	NA	TGTGCCAGAAAAGGGGTATTCGCTGGAAACACCATATATTTT	CARKGVFAGNTIYF
TRBJ1-5	14	TRBV30	few	NA	TGTGCCTGGAGTAGAGGAGTAAGCAATCAGCCCCAGCATTTT	CAWSRGVSNQPQHF
TRBJ2-7	17	TRBV23-1	NA	TRBD1	TGCGCCAGCACCCAAGACAGGGTGAGGGGACCTTCCTACGAGCAGTACTTC	CASTQDRVRGPSYEQYF
TRBJ1-4	15	TRBV19	once	NA	TGTGCCAGTACTAATAGGGGGACCCGGAATGAAAAACTGTTTTTT	CASTNRGTRNEKLFF
TRBJ2-1	15	TRBV11-3	NA	TRBD2	TGTGCCAGCAGCTATGGGACTAGCGGAGGCAATGAGCAGTTCTTC	CASSYGTSGGNEQFF
TRBJ1-4	14	TRBV28	NA	NA	TGTGCCAGCAGACCGGGCCACCTTTGGGGAAAACTGTTTTTT	CASRPGHLWGKLFF
TRBJ2-2	15	TRBV11-3	NA	TRBD2	TGTGCCAGCAGCCCGCGGGGGGGTATCACCGGGGAGCTGTTTTTT	CASSPRGGITGELFF
TRBJ2-5	14	TRBV11-3	once	NA	TGTGCCAGCAGCTTAGGCGAGCGGGAAGAGACCCAGTACTTC	CASSLGEREETQYF
TRBJ1-1	13	TRBV6-8	NA	NA	TGTGCCAGCAGTGATCCACAGGGTAGTAAGGCTTTCTTT	CASSDPQGSKAFF
TRBJ1-1	18	TRBV28	NA	TRBD1	TGTGCCAGCAGGCAGGAGGCACAACAGGGGGAAGTGGACACTGAAGCTTTCTTT	CASRQEAQQGEVDTEAFF
TRBJ2-5	15	TRBV11-3	NA	NA	TGTGCCAGCAGCCCCTTGGGGTCAAACCAAGAGACCCAGTACTTC	CASSPLGSNQETQYF
TRBJ2-2	12	TRBV29-1	NA	TRBD2	TGCAGCGCCGAACGGGGGGGCGGGGAGCTGTTTTTT	CSAERGGGELFF
TRBJ2-7	15	TRBV6-8	NA	NA	TGTGCCAGCACCTCAAGAACGGGGATTTCCTACGAGCAGTACTTC	CASTSRTGISYEQYF
TRBJ2-2	15	TRBV19	NA	NA	TGTGCCAGTAGTGAGGGACTGACCTATGCCGGGGAGCTGTTTTTT	CASSEGLTYAGELFF
TRBJ1-1	15	TRBV11-3	NA	NA	TGTGCCAGCAGCTTGAGGGGGAGAACGAACACTGAAGCTTTCTTT	CASSLRGRTNTEAFF
TRBJ2-5	18	TRBV15	NA	TRBD2	TGTGCCACCAGCAGAGCTGGGCTAGCGGGGGGTGGAGAGGAGACCCAGTACTTC	CATSRAGLAGGGEETQYF
TRBJ1-1	15	TRBV28	once	TRBD1	TGTGCCAGCAGTGCCCAACAGGGGCTTAACACTGAAGCTTTCTTT	CASSAQQGLNTEAFF
TRBJ1-2	15	TRBV11-3	NA	NA	TGTGCCAGCAGCTTATTTCCAGGGGTGGTCTATGGCTACACCTTC	CASSLFPGVVYGYTF
TRBJ1-5	13	TRBV7-8	NA	NA	TGTGCCAGCAGCCACGGGGGGGTTCAGCCCCAGCATTTT	CASSHGGVQPQHF
TRBJ2-3	14	TRBV1	NA	NA	TGCGCCAGCAGCCAGCCCGGAGGTCGAGATACGCAGTATTTT	CASSQPGGRDTQYF
TRBJ2-7	12	TRBV29-1	NA	NA	TGCAGCGTTGAGGCGGCCACCTACGAGCAGTACTTC	CSVEAATYEQYF